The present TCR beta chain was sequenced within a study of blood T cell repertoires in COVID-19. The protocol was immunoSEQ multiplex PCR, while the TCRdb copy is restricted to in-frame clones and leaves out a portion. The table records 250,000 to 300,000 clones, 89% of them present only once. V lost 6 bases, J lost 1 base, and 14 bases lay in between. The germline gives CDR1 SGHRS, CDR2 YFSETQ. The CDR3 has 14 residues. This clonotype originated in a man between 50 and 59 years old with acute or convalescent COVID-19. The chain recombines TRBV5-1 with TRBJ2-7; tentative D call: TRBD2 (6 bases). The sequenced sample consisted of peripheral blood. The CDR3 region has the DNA TGCGCCAGCAAGGTCGGGACTCCTTCCTACGAGCAGTACTTC. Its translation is CASKVGTPSYEQYF.